The source of this TCR beta chain is a study of T cell repertoires in cytomegalovirus infection. Study context: It was the public TCR beta signatures that indicated both CMV infection and matching HLA type.

Many counts were recorded for this clonotype. Antigen specificity is unknown. Points from the study as a whole: Ex vivo, HLA-C-restricted CMV-specific TCR beta clonotypes prevailed over the rest of the response. Summed frequency of public TCR beta families distinguished CMV carriers with the relevant HLA.

The CDR3 covers 16 residues. Germline V gene data show CDR1 as LGHNA and CDR2 as YSLEER. V lost 0 bases and J lost 6; bases outside the gene matches: 9. TCRdb processed the reads anew with MiXCR; each CDR3 protein has one entry. The profile shows some 300,000 distinct CDR3 sequences, roughly a tenth of them singletons. This rearrangement joins TRBV4-3 to TRBJ2-5, with 8 bases aligning to TRBD2. The sequence was collected from a human donor in good health (CMV status not recorded). Some clones in this sample may be carry-over from other donors' samples. Sequences were obtained from PBMCs. CDR3 sequence (DNA): TGCGCCAGCAGCCAAGATCTCAAGGGACTAGTAAAGACCCAGTACTTC. This codes for CASSQDLKGLVKTQYF.